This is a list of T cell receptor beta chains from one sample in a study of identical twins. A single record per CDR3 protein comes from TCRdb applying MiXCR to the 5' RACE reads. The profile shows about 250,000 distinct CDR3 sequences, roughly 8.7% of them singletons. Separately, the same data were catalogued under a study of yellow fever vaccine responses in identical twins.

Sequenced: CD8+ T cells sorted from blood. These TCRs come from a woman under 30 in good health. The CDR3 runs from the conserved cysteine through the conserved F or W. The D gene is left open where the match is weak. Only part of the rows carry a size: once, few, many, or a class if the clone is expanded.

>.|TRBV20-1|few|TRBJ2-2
CSAGPGPNTGELFF
TGCAGTGCTGGCCCTGGGCCGAACACCGGGGAGCTGTTTTTT
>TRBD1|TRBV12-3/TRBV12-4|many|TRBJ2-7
CASSFGTGGEQYF
TGTGCCAGCAGTTTCGGGACAGGGGGCGAGCAGTACTTC
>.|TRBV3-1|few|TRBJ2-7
CASSQGFEPSYEQYF
TGTGCCAGCAGCCAAGGGTTTGAACCTTCCTACGAGCAGTACTTC
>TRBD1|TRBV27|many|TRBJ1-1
CASSLSRGTTEAFF
TGTGCCAGCAGTTTATCCAGGGGGACCACTGAAGCTTTCTTT
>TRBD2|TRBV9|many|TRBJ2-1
CASSVPNGGTSGNEQFF
TGTGCCAGCAGCGTACCGAACGGGGGGACTAGCGGAAATGAGCAGTTCTTC
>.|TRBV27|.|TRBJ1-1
CASSLGGELNTEAFF
TGTGCCAGCAGTTTGGGGGGAGAATTGAACACTGAAGCTTTCTTT
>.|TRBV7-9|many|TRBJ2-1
CASSPRTDNEQFF
TGTGCCAGCAGCCCCAGGACTGACAATGAGCAGTTCTTC
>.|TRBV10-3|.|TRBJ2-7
CAIRELPLSYEQYF
TGTGCCATCAGGGAATTACCCCTCTCCTACGAGCAGTACTTC
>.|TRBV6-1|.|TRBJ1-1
CASSSPREFEAFF
TGTGCCAGCAGCTCCCCCAGAGAGTTTGAAGCTTTCTTT
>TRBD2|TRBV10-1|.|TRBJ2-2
CASSESAGLAGGELFF
TGCGCCAGCAGTGAGTCAGCCGGACTAGCGGGCGGGGAGCTGTTTTTT
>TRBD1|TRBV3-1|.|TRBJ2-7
CASSHGTVSYEQYF
TGTGCCAGCAGCCACGGGACAGTCTCCTACGAGCAGTACTTC
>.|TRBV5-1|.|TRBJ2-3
CASSRDLYNTDTQYF
TGCGCCAGCAGCCGGGACTTATATAACACAGATACGCAGTATTTT
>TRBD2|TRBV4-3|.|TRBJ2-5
CASSQGSGAGETQYF
TGCGCCAGCAGCCAAGGAAGCGGGGCTGGGGAGACCCAGTACTTC
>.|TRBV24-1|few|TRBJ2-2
CATSLIGGTGELFF
TGTGCCACCAGTCTAATCGGCGGAACCGGGGAGCTGTTTTTT